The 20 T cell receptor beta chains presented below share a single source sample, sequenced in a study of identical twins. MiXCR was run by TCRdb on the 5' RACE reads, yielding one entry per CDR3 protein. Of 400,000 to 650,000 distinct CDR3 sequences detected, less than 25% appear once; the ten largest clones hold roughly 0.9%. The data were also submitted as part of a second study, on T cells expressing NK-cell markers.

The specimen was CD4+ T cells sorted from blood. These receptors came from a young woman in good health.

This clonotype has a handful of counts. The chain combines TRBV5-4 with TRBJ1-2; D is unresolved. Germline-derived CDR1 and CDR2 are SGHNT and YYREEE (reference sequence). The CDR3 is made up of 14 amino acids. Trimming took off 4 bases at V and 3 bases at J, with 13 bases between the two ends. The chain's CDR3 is CASSGPLSYYGYTF. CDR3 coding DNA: TGTGCCAGCAGCGGTCCTCTAAGCTACTATGGCTACACCTTC.

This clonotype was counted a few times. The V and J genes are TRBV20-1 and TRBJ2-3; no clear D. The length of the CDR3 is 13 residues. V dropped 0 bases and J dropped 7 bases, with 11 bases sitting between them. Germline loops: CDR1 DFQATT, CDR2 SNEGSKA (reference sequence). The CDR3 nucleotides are TGCAGTGCTAGAGAACATGACGGCAATACGCAGTATTTT. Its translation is CSAREHDGNTQYF.

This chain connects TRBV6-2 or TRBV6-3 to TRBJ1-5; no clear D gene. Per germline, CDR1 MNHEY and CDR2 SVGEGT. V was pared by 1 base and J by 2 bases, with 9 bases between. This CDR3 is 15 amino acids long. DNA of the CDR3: TGTGCCAGCAGTTACTGGGGAAGAGGCAATCAGCCCCAGCATTTT. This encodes CASSYWGRGNQPQHF.

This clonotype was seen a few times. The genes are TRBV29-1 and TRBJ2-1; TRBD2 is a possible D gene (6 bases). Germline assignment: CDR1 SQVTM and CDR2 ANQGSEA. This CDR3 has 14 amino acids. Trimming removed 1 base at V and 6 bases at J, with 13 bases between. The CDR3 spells CSVEGRDSINEQFF. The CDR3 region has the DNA TGCAGCGTTGAAGGCCGGGACTCAATCAATGAGCAGTTCTTC.

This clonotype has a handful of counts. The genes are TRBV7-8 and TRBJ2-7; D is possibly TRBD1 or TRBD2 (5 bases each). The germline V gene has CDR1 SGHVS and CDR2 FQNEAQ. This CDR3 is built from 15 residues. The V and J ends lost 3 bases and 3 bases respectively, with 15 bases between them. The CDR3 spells CASSLLQGRLYEQYF. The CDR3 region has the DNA TGTGCCAGCAGCTTGCTCCAGGGACGACTCTACGAGCAGTACTTC.

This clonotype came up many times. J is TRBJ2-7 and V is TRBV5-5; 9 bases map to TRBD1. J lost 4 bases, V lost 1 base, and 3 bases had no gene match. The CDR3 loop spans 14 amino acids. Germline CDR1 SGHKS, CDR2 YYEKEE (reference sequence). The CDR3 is CASSLTGGNYEQYF. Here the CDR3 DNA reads TGTGCCAGCAGCTTGACAGGGGGCAATTACGAGCAGTACTTC.

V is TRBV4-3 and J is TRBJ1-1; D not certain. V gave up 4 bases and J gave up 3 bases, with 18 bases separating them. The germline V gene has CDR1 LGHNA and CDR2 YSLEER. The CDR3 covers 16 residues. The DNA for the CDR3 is TGCGCCAGCAGCCGAAATCTACGGGGAAGTTACACTGAAGCTTTCTTT. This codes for CASSRNLRGSYTEAFF.

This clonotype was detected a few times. The CDR3 sequence: CASTPRGSGGHTDTQYF. The CDR3 DNA reads TGTGCCAGCACCCCCCGTGGTAGCGGGGGTCACACAGATACGCAGTATTTT. The chain uses TRBV6-1 and TRBJ2-3, with 9 bases lining up with TRBD2. CDR3 length: 17 residues. The V gene's germline CDR1 is MNHNS and CDR2 SASEGT. Trimming removed 7 bases from V and 2 bases from J; junction bases left unmatched: 13.

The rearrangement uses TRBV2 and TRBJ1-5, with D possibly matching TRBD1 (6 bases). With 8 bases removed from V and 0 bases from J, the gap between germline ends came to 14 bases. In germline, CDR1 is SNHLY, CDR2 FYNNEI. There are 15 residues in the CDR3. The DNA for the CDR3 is TGTGCCAGCGGCGGACAGTTATATAGCAATCAGCCCCAGCATTTT. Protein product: CASGGQLYSNQPQHF.

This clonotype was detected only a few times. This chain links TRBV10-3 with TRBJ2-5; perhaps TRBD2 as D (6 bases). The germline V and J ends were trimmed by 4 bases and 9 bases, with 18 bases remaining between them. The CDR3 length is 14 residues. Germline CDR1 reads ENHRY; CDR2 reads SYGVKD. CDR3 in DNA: TGTGCCATCAGTGGATACCCGGGACTTGTAGCCCAGTACTTC. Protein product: CAISGYPGLVAQYF.

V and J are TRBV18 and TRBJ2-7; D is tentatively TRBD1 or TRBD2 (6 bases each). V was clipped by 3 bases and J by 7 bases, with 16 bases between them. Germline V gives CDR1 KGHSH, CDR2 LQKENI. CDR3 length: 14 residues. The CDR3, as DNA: TGTGCCAGCTCACCTCAAGGGGGGCCGGGTGAGCAGTACTTC. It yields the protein CASSPQGGPGEQYF.

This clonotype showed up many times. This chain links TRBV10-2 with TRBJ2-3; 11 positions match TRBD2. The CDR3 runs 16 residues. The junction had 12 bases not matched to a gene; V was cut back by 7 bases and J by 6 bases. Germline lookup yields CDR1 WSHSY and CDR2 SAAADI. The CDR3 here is CASTFVLAGVRDTQYF. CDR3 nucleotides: TGCGCCAGCACTTTCGTACTAGCGGGGGTAAGGGATACGCAGTATTTT.

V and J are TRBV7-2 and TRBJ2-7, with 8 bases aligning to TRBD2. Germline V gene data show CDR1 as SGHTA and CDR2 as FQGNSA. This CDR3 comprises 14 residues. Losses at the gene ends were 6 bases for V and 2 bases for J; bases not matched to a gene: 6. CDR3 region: CASSPREATYEQYF. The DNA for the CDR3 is TGTGCCAGCAGTCCGCGGGAGGCGACCTACGAGCAGTACTTC.

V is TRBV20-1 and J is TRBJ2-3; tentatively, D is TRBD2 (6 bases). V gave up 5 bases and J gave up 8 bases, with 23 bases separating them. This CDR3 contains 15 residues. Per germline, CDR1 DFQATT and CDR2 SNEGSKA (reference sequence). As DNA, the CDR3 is TGCAGTGCTGAAAAGGGACTCCTGTTGAACCTTACGCAGTATTTT. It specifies CSAEKGLLLNLTQYF.

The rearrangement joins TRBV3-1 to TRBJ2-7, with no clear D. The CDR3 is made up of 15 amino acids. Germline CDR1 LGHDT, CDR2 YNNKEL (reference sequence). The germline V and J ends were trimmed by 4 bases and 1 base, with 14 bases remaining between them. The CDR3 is CASSLLGSNSYEQYF. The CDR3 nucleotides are TGTGCCAGCAGCCTTTTGGGCTCGAATTCCTACGAGCAGTACTTC.

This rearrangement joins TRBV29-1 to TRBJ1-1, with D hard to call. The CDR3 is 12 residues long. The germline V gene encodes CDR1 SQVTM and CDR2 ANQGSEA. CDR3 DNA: TGCGTCGTAGAGGGCCTAAGCACTGAAGCTTTCTTT. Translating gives CVVEGLSTEAFF.

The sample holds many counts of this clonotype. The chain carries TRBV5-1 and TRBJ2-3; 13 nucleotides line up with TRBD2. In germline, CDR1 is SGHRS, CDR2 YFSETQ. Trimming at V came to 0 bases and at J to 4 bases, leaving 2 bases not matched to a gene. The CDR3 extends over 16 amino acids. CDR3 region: CASSLAGTSGADTQYF. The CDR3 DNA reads TGCGCCAGCAGCTTGGCCGGGACTAGCGGGGCAGATACGCAGTATTTT. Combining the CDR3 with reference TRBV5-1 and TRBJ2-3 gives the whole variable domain KAGVTQTPRYLIKTRGQQVTLSCSPISGHRSVSWYQQTPGQGLQFLFEYFSETQRNKGNFPGRFSGRQFSNSRSEMNVSTLELGDSALYLCASSLAGTSGADTQYFGPGTRLTVL.

Written as DNA, the CDR3 is TGTGCCAGCAGCCCAACAGGCAGCCTAAACACTGAAGCTTTCTTT. Its protein is CASSPTGSLNTEAFF. The rearrangement joins TRBV3-1 to TRBJ1-1; D might be TRBD1 (5 bases). CDR3 size: 15 residues. Trimming took off 4 bases at V and 2 bases at J, with 14 bases between the two ends. Germline V gives CDR1 LGHDT, CDR2 YNNKEL (reference sequence).

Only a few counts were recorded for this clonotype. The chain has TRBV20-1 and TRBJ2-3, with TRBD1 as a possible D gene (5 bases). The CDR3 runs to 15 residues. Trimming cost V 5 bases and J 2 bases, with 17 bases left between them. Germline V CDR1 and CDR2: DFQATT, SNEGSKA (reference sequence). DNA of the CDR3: TGCAGTGCTCTAAGACCAGCACAGGACACAGATACGCAGTATTTT. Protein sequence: CSALRPAQDTDTQYF.

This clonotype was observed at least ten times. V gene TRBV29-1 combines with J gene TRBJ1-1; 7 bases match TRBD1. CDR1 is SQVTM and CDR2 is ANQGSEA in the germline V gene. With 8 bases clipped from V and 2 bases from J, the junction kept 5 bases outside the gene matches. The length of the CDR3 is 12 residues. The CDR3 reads CSYRQGNTEAFF. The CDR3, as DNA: TGCAGCTATCGACAGGGTAACACTGAAGCTTTCTTT. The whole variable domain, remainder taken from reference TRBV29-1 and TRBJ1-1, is SAVISQKPSRDICQRGTSLTIQCQVDSQVTMMFWYRQQPGQSLTLIATANQGSEATYESGFVIDKFPISRPNLTFSTLTVSNMSPEDSSIYLCSYRQGNTEAFFGQGTRLTVV.